This TCR beta chain originates from a study of control samples from healthy donors and cancer patients. This CDR3 is built from 17 residues. V lost 4 bases and J lost 3, with 22 bases in between. The germline CDR1 and CDR2 sequences are SGHTS and YDEGEE. Assay used: immunoSEQ multiplex PCR; TCRdb lists only in-frame clones, some missing. The repertoire holds about 94,000 clones, with 90% as singletons. The sequencing input was blood. This receptor was obtained from a woman between 18 and 29 years old in good health. The rearrangement uses TRBV5-8 and TRBJ2-5; the D gene is possibly TRBD2 (5 bases). In DNA, the CDR3 is TGTGCCAGCAGCACTTGGACTGTTACCCAAACGGAAGAGACCCAGTACTTC. As protein: CASSTWTVTQTEETQYF.